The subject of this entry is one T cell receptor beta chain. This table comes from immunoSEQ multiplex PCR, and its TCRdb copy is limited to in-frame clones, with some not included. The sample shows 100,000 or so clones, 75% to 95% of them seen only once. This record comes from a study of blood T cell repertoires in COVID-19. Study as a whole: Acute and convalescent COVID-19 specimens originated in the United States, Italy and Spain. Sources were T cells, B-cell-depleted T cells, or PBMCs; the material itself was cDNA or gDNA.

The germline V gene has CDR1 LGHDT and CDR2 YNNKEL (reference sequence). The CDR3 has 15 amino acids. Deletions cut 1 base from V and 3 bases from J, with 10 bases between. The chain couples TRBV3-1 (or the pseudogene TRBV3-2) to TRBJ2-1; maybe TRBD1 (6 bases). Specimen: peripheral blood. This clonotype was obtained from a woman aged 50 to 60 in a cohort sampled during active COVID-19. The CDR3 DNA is TGTGCCAGCAGCCAAGGGATAGGGGGCTACAATGAGCAGTTCTTC. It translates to CASSQGIGGYNEQFF.